The 22 T cell receptor beta chains listed next were all sequenced from one sample in a study of shared clonotypes between healthy human individuals (dated by TCRdb to the early 2020s). The receptor library was made with the immunoSEQ multiplex PCR assay. TCRdb retrieved this table from immuneACCESS and kept in-frame rearrangements only. Not all clones are present; in checked studies, unresolved V genes account for under half, and no reason is known for the remainder. In this sample the table shows approximately 2.5 million clones, roughly nine tenths of which occur a single time. The top ten hold more than 0.12% of the sample. What was sequenced was naive CD4+ T cells sorted from blood. In the paper's terms, the cell subset or site label means: CD45RA+ positively selected. Receptors originate from a man between 18 and 29 years old in good health.

The V call is TRBV28, the J call TRBJ1-1; 7 nucleotides line up with TRBD1. This CDR3 region has 15 residues. Per germline, CDR1 MDHEN and CDR2 SYDVKM. The V gene end was trimmed by 3 bases and the J gene end by 2 bases; junction bases not matched to a gene: 6. The CDR3 sequence: CASSLTGTVNTEAFF. CDR3 sequence (DNA): TGTGCCAGCAGTTTGACCGGGACAGTCAACACTGAAGCTTTCTTT.

J is TRBJ1-1 and V is TRBV11-2; the match to TRBD1 covers 8 bases. Looked up from germline, CDR1 is SGHAT and CDR2 is FQNNGV. CDR3 length equals 16 residues. V lost 6 bases and J lost 10; bases outside the gene matches: 19. This CDR3 is CASSKGQGAAGEGAFF. Here the CDR3 DNA reads TGTGCCAGCAGTAAAGGCCAGGGGGCCGCCGGGGAAGGAGCTTTCTTT. Drawing the rest from reference TRBV11-2 and TRBJ1-1, the complete variable domain is EAGVAQSPRYKIIEKRQSVAFWCNPISGHATLYWYQQILGQGPKLLIQFQNNGVVDDSQLPKDRFSAERLKGVDSTLKIQPAKLEDSAVYLCASSKGQGAAGEGAFFGQGTRLTVV.

This clone was recorded only once. This chain uses TRBV4-1 with TRBJ1-4; 7 bases are a match to TRBD1. V was clipped by 6 bases and J by 4 bases; unmatched bases: 5. CDR1 and CDR2 (germline): MGHRA, YSYEKL. There are 14 residues in the CDR3. The CDR3 protein is CASRGRGVNEKLFF. The CDR3 DNA follows: TGCGCCAGCAGGGGCAGGGGGGTTAATGAAAAACTGTTTTTT.

The V call is TRBV7-6, the J call TRBJ2-2; TRBD1 or TRBD2 may be the D gene (6 bases each). V lost 10 bases and J 0 bases, leaving 12 bases between the germline ends. Germline-derived CDR1 and CDR2 are SGHVS and FNYEAQ. CDR3 length: 14 residues. The CDR3 reads CATMGGTNTGELFF. CDR3 DNA sequence: TGTGCCACAATGGGGGGCACGAACACCGGGGAGCTGTTTTTT.

The chain recombines TRBV6-5 with TRBJ2-3; D ambiguous. V gave up 3 bases and J gave up 6 bases, with 10 bases separating them. CDR1 and CDR2 from the germline V gene are MNHEY and SVGAGI. CDR3 length: 13 amino acids. The CDR3 region has the DNA TGTGCCAGCAGTTATACAGCTACGGATACGCAGTATTTT. This codes for CASSYTATDTQYF.

The chain combines TRBV5-6 with TRBJ2-7; D is undetermined. Germline V gives CDR1 SGHDT, CDR2 YYEEEE. The CDR3 consists of 15 residues. Trimming left V 1 base short and J 0 bases short, with 11 bases between. CDR3 DNA sequence: TGTGCCAGCAGCTTGATCCAGAGGAGCTCCTACGAGCAGTACTTC. The encoded protein is CASSLIQRSSYEQYF. The full variable domain, with the rest looked up from reference TRBV5-6 and TRBJ2-7, is DAGVTQSPTHLIKTRGQQVTLRCSPKSGHDTVSWYQQALGQGPQFIFQYYEEEERQRGNFPDRFSGHQFPNYSSELNVNALLLGDSALYLCASSLIQRSSYEQYFGPGTRLTVT.

The CDR3 is CASSRRSLVGDTQYF. As DNA, the CDR3 is TGTGCCAGCAGCCGCCGTAGCCTAGTGGGAGATACGCAGTATTTT. The V gene is TRBV28, the J gene TRBJ2-3; D uncertain. Trimming left V 6 bases short and J 5 bases short, with 18 bases between. The CDR3 spans 15 residues. From germline, CDR1 is MDHEN and CDR2 SYDVKM.

The rearrangement links TRBV6-1 to TRBJ1-2, with 12 bases lining up with TRBD1. The CDR3 is 16 amino acids. The V segment lost 2 bases and the J segment 2 bases; nucleotides outside the gene matches: 3. Looked up from germline, CDR1 is MNHNS and CDR2 is SASEGT. The CDR3 spells CASSEHGTGGNYGYTF. CDR3 coding DNA: TGTGCCAGCAGTGAACACGGGACAGGGGGCAACTATGGCTACACCTTC.

This clone was found a few times. The genes are TRBV5-6 and TRBJ1-1, with 9 bases that match TRBD1. The CDR3 totals 14 residues. J gave up 1 base and V 5 bases, and 3 bases lay outside the gene matches. The V gene's germline CDR1 is SGHDT and CDR2 YYEEEE. The CDR3 loop reads CASRTGGRNTEAFF. In DNA form, the CDR3 reads TGTGCCAGCAGAACAGGGGGCCGGAACACTGAAGCTTTCTTT.

Concerning this clone itself: This same CDR3 is encoded by further DNA sequences in the sample. This chain links TRBV30 with TRBJ2-2; 10 nucleotides match TRBD2. Germline CDR1 reads GTSNPN; CDR2 reads SVGIG (reference sequence). With 0 bases clipped from V and 8 bases from J, the junction kept 6 bases outside the gene matches. The length of the CDR3 is 15 residues. CDR3 in amino acids: CAWSVRAGGPGELFF. The CDR3 DNA follows: TGTGCCTGGAGTGTAAGAGCGGGAGGGCCGGGGGAGCTGTTTTTT.

The V call is TRBV6-1, the J call TRBJ2-3; TRBD2 agrees at 9 bases. The CDR3 runs to 15 residues. Germline-derived CDR1 and CDR2 are MNHNS and SASEGT. The ends lost 4 bases at V and 0 bases at J; junction bases unmatched: 2. In nucleotides, the CDR3 is TGTGCCAGCAGTGGACTAGCGGATAGCACAGATACGCAGTATTTT. It is translated as CASSGLADSTDTQYF.

V usage is TRBV7-9 and J usage is TRBJ2-5; the D is unclear. The V end lost 4 bases, the J end lost 3 bases, and 15 bases lay between the germline ends. CDR1 is SEHNR, CDR2 FQNEAQ, per germline (reference sequence). The CDR3 contains 15 residues. The CDR3 DNA follows: TGTGCCAGCAGCTCCCTTCGTGTTCGGGAAGAGACCCAGTACTTC. Residues: CASSSLRVREETQYF.

V and J are TRBV6-1 and TRBJ1-5; D is unclear. Germline CDR1 MNHNS, CDR2 SASEGT. Between the trimmed V and J ends, which lost 0 bases and 0 bases, there was a span of 9 bases. The length of the CDR3 is 16 residues. DNA of the CDR3: TGTGCCAGCAGTGAAGCGATGGGTTTTAGCAATCAGCCCCAGCATTTT. Translating it yields CASSEAMGFSNQPQHF.

The chain combines TRBV5-1 with TRBJ2-3; D ambiguous. Between the trimmed V and J ends, which lost 5 bases and 2 bases, there was a span of 18 bases. Germline CDR1 and CDR2: SGHRS and YFSETQ. The CDR3 length is 16 residues. CDR3 loop: CASSLSLELITDTQYF. CDR3 sequence (DNA): TGCGCCAGCAGTCTTTCCTTGGAACTGATCACAGATACGCAGTATTTT.

J is TRBJ2-7 and V is TRBV30, with a weak D call TRBD1 (5 bases). The germline V gene has CDR1 GTSNPN and CDR2 SVGIG (reference sequence). V was clipped by 2 bases and J by 0 bases, with 11 bases between them. CDR3 size: 14 residues. Written as DNA, the CDR3 is TGTGCCTGGAGTAAAGGGGTCATCTCCTACGAGCAGTACTTC. Its protein product is CAWSKGVISYEQYF.

The chain employs TRBV7-9 and TRBJ2-5; 7 bases are a match to TRBD2. Germline V gene lookup returns CDR1 SEHNR and CDR2 FQNEAQ (reference sequence). Germline trimming cut 2 bases from V and 0 bases from J; bases unmatched to any gene: 6. The CDR3 extends over 16 amino acids. For the CDR3, the DNA is TGTGCCAGCAGCTTAACCGGGGGGTTGTACCAAGAGACCCAGTACTTC. Encoded protein: CASSLTGGLYQETQYF.

This chain connects TRBV11-2 to TRBJ2-2; tentatively, D is TRBD1 (6 bases). The CDR3 spans 15 residues. Trimming cost V 3 bases and J 1 base, with 9 bases left between them. Germline V gene sequence: CDR1 SGHAT, CDR2 FQNNGV. The CDR3 region has the DNA TGTGCCAGCAGCTTCACGACAGGGAACACCGGGGAGCTGTTTTTT. Its translation: CASSFTTGNTGELFF.

The chain recombines TRBV19 with TRBJ1-6; D may be TRBD1 (5 bases). Germline loops: CDR1 LNHDA, CDR2 SQIVND (reference sequence). V was trimmed by 4 bases and J by 1 base, leaving 11 bases between them. The CDR3 loop spans 16 amino acids. CDR3 DNA: TGTGCCAGTAGTACGGCTTGGGGGTCCTATAATTCACCCCTCCACTTT. This sequence encodes CASSTAWGSYNSPLHF.

The gene calls are TRBV28 and TRBJ1-6; maybe TRBD1 (6 bases). The CDR3 runs to 17 residues. V was pared by 2 bases and J by 7 bases, with 18 bases between. Germline CDR1 is MDHEN and CDR2 is SYDVKM. The CDR3: CASSLIDFTGKNSPLHF. In DNA, the CDR3 is TGTGCCAGCAGTTTAATCGACTTCACAGGGAAAAATTCACCCCTCCACTTT.

Turning to this clone: Within the sample, other DNA sequences also encode this same CDR3. This chain uses TRBV9 with TRBJ1-6; D not certain. There are 12 residues in the CDR3. Between the trimmed V and J ends, which lost 0 bases and 7 bases, there was a span of 2 bases. Germline V gene lookup returns CDR1 SGDLS and CDR2 YYNGEE. As DNA, the CDR3 is TGTGCCAGCAGCGTAGGGAATTCACCCCTCCACTTT. Its protein product is CASSVGNSPLHF.

V is TRBV14 and J is TRBJ2-3; unclear D gene. CDR3 length: 11 residues. Germline-derived CDR1 and CDR2 are SGHDN and FVKESK. V dropped 6 bases and J dropped 5 bases, with 6 bases sitting between them. The CDR3 loop is CASRGLDTQYF. CDR3 nucleotides: TGTGCCAGCAGAGGATTAGATACGCAGTATTTT. The whole variable domain, remainder taken from reference TRBV14 and TRBJ2-3, is EAGVTQFPSHSVIEKGQTVTLRCDPISGHDNLYWYRRVMGKEIKFLLHFVKESKQDESGMPNNRFLAERTGGTYSTLKVQPAELEDSGVYFCASRGLDTQYFGPGTRLTVL.

This clone was found once. The gene calls are TRBV6-5 and TRBJ1-6; 8 bases line up with TRBD1. Germline CDR1 and CDR2: MNHEY and SVGAGI. The CDR3 is 15 amino acids. The V segment lost 0 bases and the J segment 9 bases; nucleotides outside the gene matches: 4. The CDR3 spells CASSYSTGATSPLHF. The CDR3 coding sequence is TGTGCCAGCAGTTACTCGACAGGGGCTACTTCACCCCTCCACTTT.